This T cell receptor (beta chain) was captured by sequencing in a study of cytomegalovirus exposure and HLA in healthy donors. The ends were cut back, 6 bases at V and 5 bases at J, with 7 bases in the middle. CDR1 and CDR2 from the germline V gene are SNHLY and FYNNEI. The CDR3 totals 11 residues. This PCR relied on a set of 60 Vbeta primers and 13 Jbeta primers. Here immunoSEQ multiplex PCR was the method, and the copy in TCRdb shows in-frame clones only, minus some. The sample has around 65,000 clones; the top ten hold more than 15%. The genes are TRBV2 and TRBJ2-5; D remains ambiguous. This receptor was obtained from a boy aged 10-17 years in good health and CMV-seronegative. The sequencing input was PBMCs. The CDR3 DNA follows: TGTGCCAGCAGGTCTCGGGAGACCCAGTACTTC. Translated, it gives CASRSRETQYF.